This T cell receptor beta chain was sequenced in a study of blood T cell repertoires in COVID-19. A note on this clone: This same CDR3 is encoded by further DNA sequences in the sample.

Profiling relied on immunoSEQ multiplex PCR, and the TCRdb table lists in-frame clones only, not all of them. The sample records 150,000 or so clones, roughly 80% being singletons. The ends lost 3 bases at V and 4 bases at J; junction bases unmatched: 3. The CDR3 spans 14 residues. Germline values: CDR1 MNHEY, CDR2 SVGAGI. The sequencing sample was made of peripheral blood. The chain carries TRBV6-5 and TRBJ2-3; 8 bases match TRBD2. The receptor comes from a man at least 80 years old with acute or convalescent COVID-19. The CDR3: CASSYSGGADTQYF. The CDR3 DNA follows: TGTGCCAGCAGTTATTCGGGGGGGGCAGATACGCAGTATTTT.